Detailed here is one T cell receptor (beta chain). Germline CDR1 reads ENHRY; CDR2 reads SYGVKD. J gave up 0 bases and V 2 bases, and 8 bases lay outside the gene matches. This CDR3 comprises 20 residues. The record originates from a study of blood T cell repertoires in COVID-19. Study details: Samples representing acute and convalescent COVID-19 were sourced from the United States, Italy and Spain. The cDNA or gDNA used as material had been derived from T cells, B-cell-depleted T cells, or PBMCs.

In the original workflow: It was from reference gene primer amplification that nucleated cell counts were estimated. Profiling relied on immunoSEQ multiplex PCR, and the TCRdb table lists in-frame clones only, not all of them. That table gives V, J and clone size, and the DNA gave D and trimming. The profile covers some 270,000 clones, with approximately 84% appearing a single time and approximately 15% taken by the ten largest. Patients at the Seattle site were enrolled during active infection and followed longitudinally. V gene TRBV10-3 combines with J gene TRBJ2-1; 15 nucleotides line up with TRBD2. This clonotype originated in a person aged 70 to 80 with COVID-19, enrolled during active disease. The material sequenced was peripheral blood. The CDR3 protein is CAISEPGTSGRWTSYNEQFF. The CDR3 DNA reads as TGTGCCATCAGTGAGCCAGGGACTAGCGGGAGGTGGACCTCCTACAATGAGCAGTTCTTC.